This T cell receptor beta chain stems from a study of cytomegalovirus exposure and HLA in healthy donors. With 60 Vbeta and 13 Jbeta primers, the PCR was carried out. TCRdb's table, derived via immunoSEQ multiplex PCR, lists solely in-frame clones and lacks some. The top ten clones hold under 6.5% of a sample with about 130,000 clones, 74% of them seen once. Per the germline V gene, CDR1 is SEHNR and CDR2 is FQNEAQ (reference sequence). V lost 0 bases and J lost 2, with 16 bases in between. There are 17 residues in the CDR3. Input material: PBMCs. The V and J genes are TRBV7-9 and TRBJ1-2; perhaps TRBD1 as D (5 bases). This clonotype was obtained from a woman aged 45-65 years in good health and CMV-seropositive. CDR3 amino acids: CASSLAGAEITNYGYTF. CDR3 nucleotide sequence: TGTGCCAGCAGCTTAGCAGGGGCGGAGATAACCAACTATGGCTACACCTTC.